This TCR beta chain was found in a study of blood T cell repertoires in COVID-19. Libraries were prepared by immunoSEQ multiplex PCR; TCRdb keeps only in-frame clonotypes and omits some of them. The sample holds approximately 70,000 clones, approximately 88% seen once. V dropped 4 bases and J dropped 8; count of bases not matched to a gene: 12. Germline V gene data show CDR1 as MDHEN and CDR2 as SYDVKM. The length of the CDR3 is 16 residues. This sequence was found in a woman between 50 and 59 years old with acute or convalescent COVID-19. The sample comprised peripheral blood. J is TRBJ1-4 and V is TRBV28, with 8 bases lining up with TRBD1. The CDR3 bases are TGTGCCAGCAGTTCCCCCTCGGCAGGGGGCTTGGAAAAACTGTTTTTT. Translating gives CASSSPSAGGLEKLFF.